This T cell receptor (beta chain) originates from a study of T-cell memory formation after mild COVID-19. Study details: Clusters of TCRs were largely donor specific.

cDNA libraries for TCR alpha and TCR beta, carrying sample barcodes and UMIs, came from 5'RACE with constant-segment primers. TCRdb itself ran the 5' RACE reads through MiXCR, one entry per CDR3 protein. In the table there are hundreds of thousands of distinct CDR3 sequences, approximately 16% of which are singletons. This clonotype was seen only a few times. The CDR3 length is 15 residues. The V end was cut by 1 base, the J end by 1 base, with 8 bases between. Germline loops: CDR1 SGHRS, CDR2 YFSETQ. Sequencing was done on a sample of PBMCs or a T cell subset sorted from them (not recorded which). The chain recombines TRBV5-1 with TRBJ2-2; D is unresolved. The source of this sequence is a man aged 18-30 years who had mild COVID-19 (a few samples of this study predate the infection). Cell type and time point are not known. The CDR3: CASSLFGENTGELFF. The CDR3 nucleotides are TGCGCCAGCAGCTTGTTTGGGGAGAACACCGGGGAGCTGTTTTTT.